The clone carrying this T cell receptor beta chain has more than one count but fewer than ten. Its antigen remains unidentified. TCRdb re-called the RT-PCR reads with MiXCR, one entry per CDR3 protein. Here the sample spans 500,000 to 700,000 distinct CDR3 sequences, roughly 23% being singletons. The sample originates from a study of response to subunit inactivated influenza vaccine. The study's findings and limits: Each seasonal influenza vaccination, the authors suggested, recruits few new T cells.

Trimming left V 2 bases short and J 8 bases short, with 5 bases between. CDR1 is SGHDT, CDR2 YYEEEE, per germline. The CDR3 totals 11 residues. This sample was also put to use in a study of T cells expressing NK-cell markers. That investigation notes: UMIs were included in TCR beta cDNA generated by 5'RACE template switching. Sequenced donors, eight in total, included seven who were HCMV-seropositive and one who was seronegative. The authors restricted sorting to alpha-beta TCR T cells with an anti-gamma-delta TCR antibody in several experiments. In a group of 5 to 7 donors, dominant NKG2C+ clonotypes represented about 1.0-7.5% of CD8+ T cells.

Material: CD4+ T cells sorted from PBMCs, obtained 11 to 12 days after vaccination. The rearrangement uses TRBV5-6 and TRBJ2-1; D is ambiguous. The receptor was isolated from a man aged 45-65 years who received an inactivated influenza vaccine. The CDR3 region has the DNA TGTGCCAGCAGCTTTTCGGATGAGCAGTTCTTC. Its protein product is CASSFSDEQFF.